These 15 T cell receptor beta chains originate from one sample sequenced in a study of tumor-infiltrating lymphocytes in primary liver carcinoma. Reverse transcription of approximately 520 ng total RNA with a constant-region primer produced TCR beta cDNA. Generation of the TCR beta libraries relied on three nested multiplex PCR rounds using slightly modified ARM-PCR. Investigators reported that the first two PCR rounds, at 10 cycles each, used TRBV1-TRBV30 forward primers with a C-beta reverse primer. TCRdb independently ran MiXCR on the multiplex PCR reads; one entry per CDR3 protein. The table includes about 350,000 distinct CDR3 sequences, less than 75% detected once. Extraction also yielded germline DNA, while blood RNA was obtained from unsorted whole blood. Sequencing input: peripheral blood. The receptors shown here come from a man aged 40-49 years with primary liver carcinoma and hepatitis B virus infection.

This clonotype was picked up many times. This chain uses TRBV12-3 or TRBV12-4 with TRBJ2-1, with no clear D. The length of the CDR3 is 14 residues. Trimming pared 6 bases from V and 5 bases from J, leaving 14 bases between. CDR3 region: CASRPGLTHNEQFF. The DNA for the CDR3 is TGTGCCAGCAGGCCCGGTCTCACCCACAATGAGCAGTTCTTC.

This clonotype was observed a few times. The genes are TRBV6-1 and TRBJ1-5; unclear D gene. CDR3 length: 15 residues. The V and J ends lost 3 bases and 3 bases respectively, with 12 bases between them. Germline values: CDR1 MNHNS, CDR2 SASEGT. As DNA, the CDR3 is TGTGCCAGCAGTGACCTGCAGGCGATCAATCAGCCCCAGCATTTT. This codes for CASSDLQAINQPQHF.

In the case of this clonotype: A much larger clone lies one base from this, so it may be a read error. The chain has TRBV6-5 and TRBJ2-6, with a weak D call TRBD1 (5 bases). The CDR3 runs to 15 residues. Germline CDR1 MNHEY, CDR2 SVGAGI. CDR3 sequence reads: CASSYLIAGANVPTF. The DNA for the CDR3 is TGTGCCAGCAGTTATTTAATTGCTGGGGCCAACGTCCCGACTTTC.

With regard to this clonotype: The CDR3 does not end in the conserved phenylalanine or tryptophan, so this is likely a read error. The limits of the CDR3 on the DNA are not certain, so only TCRdb's listed CDR3 is given. CDR3 in amino acids: CASSLMGPASSDCVL. The chain links TRBV12-3 or TRBV12-4 to TRBJ2-1; the table's D gene call, TRBD1, was not cross checked with the DNA. The CDR3 is 15 amino acids long, termini counted.

Concerning this clonotype itself: Sequence at one end of the junction differs from germline and may be a read error. The chain couples TRBV11-2 to TRBJ2-3; D unclear. CDR3 length: 15 residues. Per the germline V gene, CDR1 is SGHAT and CDR2 is FQNNGV. The CDR3 reads CANSIVGPNTDTQYF. CDR3 in DNA: TGTGCCAACAGCATAGTAGGGCCTAACACAGATACGCAGTATTTT. The complete variable domain, with remaining parts taken from reference TRBV11-2 and TRBJ2-3, reads EAGVAQSPRYKIIEKRQSVAFWCNPISGHATLYWYQQILGQGPKLLIQFQNNGVVDDSQLPKDRFSAERLKGVDSTLKIQPAKLEDSAVYLCANSIVGPNTDTQYFGPGTRLTVL.

The table lists this clonotype with many counts. The genes are TRBV29-1 and TRBJ2-7; 10 nucleotides line up with TRBD2. The CDR3 totals 15 residues. V lost 2 bases, J lost 3 bases, and 7 bases stayed unmatched. Per germline, CDR1 SQVTM and CDR2 ANQGSEA. The CDR3 region has the DNA TGCAGCGTTGAAAGGCTAGCGGGGGTAAGCTACGAGCAGTACTTC. Protein: CSVERLAGVSYEQYF.

A note on this clonotype: One base away lies a much larger clone, so this may be a sequencing read error. This chain uses TRBV6-2 or TRBV6-3 with TRBJ2-2; 9 bases map to TRBD1. J gave up 4 bases and V 11 bases, and 8 bases lay outside the gene matches. Per germline, CDR1 MNHEY and CDR2 SVGEGT. The CDR3 runs to 14 residues. As DNA, the CDR3 is TGTGCCGGAGGGACAGGGACGAGCACCGGGGAGCTGTTTTTT. Translating gives CAGGTGTSTGELFF.

This sequence joins TRBV6-6 and TRBJ2-3; 15 positions agree with TRBD2. The CDR3 sequence is 16 residues long. With V trimmed by 6 bases and J by 7 bases, 8 bases remained unmatched. The V gene's germline CDR1 is MNHNY and CDR2 SVGAGI (reference sequence). CDR3 loop: CASRIGTSGRKNTQYF. The CDR3 nucleotides read TGTGCCAGCAGGATAGGGACTAGCGGGAGGAAGAATACGCAGTATTTT.

The chain carries TRBV5-6 and TRBJ2-3; 11 positions match TRBD2. The CDR3 covers 16 residues. V lost 2 bases and J lost 5; bases outside the gene matches: 7. The germline gives CDR1 SGHDT, CDR2 YYEEEE. The CDR3 DNA follows: TGTGCCAGCAGCTTCACGAGTAGCGGGAGGGTAGATACGCAGTATTTT. It specifies CASSFTSSGRVDTQYF.

Regarding this clonotype: A junction end diverges from the germline sequence, so it may reflect a read error. CDR3 DNA: TGCGCCATCAGTGCCTGGACAGGGGTCTATGGCTACACCTTC. As protein: CAISAWTGVYGYTF. The chain is built from TRBV12-3 or TRBV12-4 and TRBJ1-2; 9 bases align to TRBD1. The CDR3 is made up of 14 amino acids.

In the case of this clonotype: This is likely a read error, given that the CDR3 carries no conserved phenylalanine or tryptophan at its end. The V gene is TRBV11-2, the J gene TRBJ2-2; TRBD2 matches at 10 bases. There are 17 residues in the CDR3. The V gene's germline CDR1 is SGHAT and CDR2 FQNNGV. The DNA of the CDR3 is TGTGCCAGCATCTTAGATAGCGGGAGGACGAACACAGGGGAGCTGTTTTCT. This encodes CASILDSGRTNTGELFS.

The count of this clonotype is one. The germline gene is not matched at one end of the junction; a read error may be the cause. This chain connects TRBV11-2 to TRBJ2-2, with TRBD2 as a possible D gene (6 bases). CDR1 and CDR2 from the germline V gene are SGHAT and FQNNGV. The CDR3 consists of 16 residues. The CDR3 is CASCGPGLDNTGVLFF. Here the CDR3 DNA reads TGTGCTAGCTGCGGACCGGGACTCGATAACACCGGGGTGCTGTTTTTT. Complete variable domain (other parts from reference TRBV11-2 and TRBJ2-2): EAGVAQSPRYKIIEKRQSVAFWCNPISGHATLYWYQQILGQGPKLLIQFQNNGVVDDSQLPKDRFSAERLKGVDSTLKIQPAKLEDSAVYLCASCGPGLDNTGVLFFGEGSRLTVL.

The chain couples TRBV12-3 or TRBV12-4 to TRBJ2-2, with TRBD2 matching 10 bases. CDR3 size: 14 residues. Germline trimming cut 7 bases from V and 6 bases from J; bases unmatched to any gene: 5. The CDR3 bases are TGTGCCAGCACTATGCTAGCGGGAGCCGGGGAGCTGTTTTTT. Translating it yields CASTMLAGAGELFF.

Points on this clonotype: A much larger clone sits a single nucleotide away, making a read error possible. The rearrangement uses TRBV6-6 and TRBJ2-5; unclear D gene. The CDR3 sequence is 12 residues long. The germline gives CDR1 MNHNY, CDR2 SVGAGI (reference sequence). As DNA, the CDR3 is TGTGCCAGCAGTCACTCGACGGAGACCCAGTACTTC. It yields the protein CASSHSTETQYF.

This clonotype was picked up many times. The chain uses TRBV12-3 or TRBV12-4 and TRBJ2-3; unclear D gene. The CDR3 consists of 17 residues. V was cut by 2 bases and J by 3 bases, with 18 bases left in between. This chain's CDR3 is CASSLTQTQFMTDTQYF. The CDR3, as DNA: TGTGCCAGCAGTTTAACCCAAACCCAGTTTATGACAGATACGCAGTATTTT.